The 19 T cell receptor beta chains below were found in one sample sequenced in a study of CD8 T cells in Susac syndrome. Reverse transcription of roughly 0.45 to 1 ug RNA was carried out with random hexamers. TCRdb passed the immunoSEQ multiplex PCR reads through MiXCR, listing each CDR3 protein once. The sample consists of about 170,000 distinct CDR3 sequences, about 96% of them appearing once. Sequenced sample: CD4+ T cells from PBMCs. The receptor set was obtained from a human donor with Susac syndrome.

The gene calls are TRBV29-1 and TRBJ2-3; D remains unclear. The CDR3 extends over 13 amino acids. CDR1 is SQVTM and CDR2 is ANQGSEA in the germline V gene. V was cut by 4 bases and J by 4 bases, with 12 bases left in between. The CDR3 sequence is CSVGNRLADTQYF. CDR3 nucleotides: TGCAGCGTTGGAAATAGACTGGCAGATACGCAGTATTTT.

The chain carries TRBV5-4 and TRBJ1-2; TRBD1 is a possible D gene (5 bases). V was shortened by 0 bases and J by 4 bases, with 7 bases between the two germline ends. The CDR3 loop spans 13 amino acids. Germline CDR1 reads SGHNT; CDR2 reads YYREEE (reference sequence). The DNA of the CDR3 is TGTGCCAGCAGCTTGGCAGGGACCTATGGCTACACCTTC. Amino acid sequence: CASSLAGTYGYTF. Using reference TRBV5-4 and TRBJ1-2 for the parts outside the CDR3, the full variable domain is ETGVTQSPTHLIKTRGQQVTLRCSSQSGHNTVSWYQQALGQGPQFIFQYYREEENGRGNFPPRFSGLQFPNYSSELNVNALELDDSALYLCASSLAGTYGYTFGSGTRLTVV.

V is TRBV12-3 or TRBV12-4 and J is TRBJ2-5, with D possibly TRBD2 on 5 matching bases. The CDR3 is 14 residues long. V was trimmed by 6 bases and J by 1 base, leaving 12 bases between them. CDR3 in amino acids: CASRRVGIQETQYF. CDR3 in DNA: TGTGCCAGCAGGCGGGTGGGGATCCAAGAGACCCAGTACTTC.

This clonotype was detected only a few times. The chain carries TRBV7-2 and TRBJ2-1; TRBD2 aligns across 10 bases. Trimming cost V 5 bases and J 4 bases; bases outside gene matches: 2. Germline assignment: CDR1 SGHTA and CDR2 FQGNSA. The CDR3 length is 14 residues. The CDR3 DNA sequence: TGTGCCAGCAGCCTTAGCGGGGGGTACAATGAGCAGTTCTTC. This translates into CASSLSGGYNEQFF.

The rearrangement links TRBV6-2 or TRBV6-3 to TRBJ1-1; 7 bases agree with TRBD1. The V segment lost 5 bases and the J segment 7 bases; nucleotides outside the gene matches: 4. The CDR3 is 12 residues long. Germline V gene sequence: CDR1 MNHEY, CDR2 SVGEGT. The CDR3 region is CASSKQGLEAFF. Written as DNA, the CDR3 is TGTGCCAGCAGTAAACAGGGGCTTGAAGCTTTCTTT.

The V call is TRBV11-1, the J call TRBJ2-7, with 8 bases identical to TRBD1. The V segment lost 4 bases and the J segment 4 bases; nucleotides outside the gene matches: 12. The CDR3 contains 16 residues. Germline CDR1 reads SGHAT; CDR2 reads FQDESV (reference sequence). The CDR3 sequence: CASSSRGRRLLYEQYF. CDR3 sequence (DNA): TGTGCCAGCAGCTCCAGGGGGCGCAGACTCTTATACGAGCAGTACTTC.

V gene TRBV15 combines with J gene TRBJ1-5, with D possibly TRBD1 on 6 matching bases. CDR3 length: 14 amino acids. Germline loops: CDR1 LNHNV, CDR2 YYDKDF (reference sequence). V lost 3 bases to trimming and J lost 1 base, with 7 bases between them. The CDR3 here is CATSRGQSNQPQHF. Here the CDR3 DNA reads TGTGCCACCAGCAGGGGACAAAGCAATCAGCCCCAGCATTTT.

The rearrangement links TRBV5-6 to TRBJ1-2, with 8 positions matching TRBD1. CDR3 length: 13 amino acids. Germline assignment: CDR1 SGHDT and CDR2 YYEEEE. V dropped 8 bases and J dropped 6; count of bases not matched to a gene: 9. The CDR3 DNA follows: TGTGCCAGTCGGACGACAGGGGCTGATGGCTACACCTTC. It is translated as CASRTTGADGYTF.

The rearrangement uses TRBV15 and TRBJ1-2; maybe TRBD1 (6 bases). V was shortened by 3 bases and J by 2 bases, with 13 bases between the two germline ends. CDR1 LNHNV and CDR2 YYDKDF come from the germline V gene (reference sequence). This CDR3 has 15 residues. The CDR3 bases are TGTGCCACCAGCAGGAAGGGGCAGGGGAACTATGGCTACACCTTC. This translates into CATSRKGQGNYGYTF.

This clonotype was found once. The chain is built from TRBV15 and TRBJ1-5, with D unresolved. V was shortened by 1 base and J by 9 bases, with 13 bases between the two germline ends. The V gene's germline CDR1 is LNHNV and CDR2 YYDKDF (reference sequence). The CDR3 loop spans 14 amino acids. This CDR3 is CATSRVLSLGPQHF. In DNA, the CDR3 is TGTGCCACCAGCAGAGTTCTGAGTCTGGGGCCCCAGCATTTT. Full variable domain (remainder filled in from reference TRBV15 and TRBJ1-5): DAMVIQNPRYQVTQFGKPVTLSCSQTLNHNVMYWYQQKSSQAPKLLFHYYDKDFNNEADTPDNFQSRRPNTSFCFLDIRSPGLGDTAMYLCATSRVLSLGPQHFGDGTRLSIL.

The chain is built from TRBV9 and TRBJ1-2; 8 positions agree with TRBD1. V shed 2 bases and J 5 bases; nucleotides not matched to a gene: 2. The CDR3 is made up of 13 amino acids. Germline CDR1 and CDR2: SGDLS and YYNGEE. The CDR3 loop is CASSVTGVYGYTF. The CDR3 DNA sequence: TGTGCCAGCAGCGTGACAGGGGTTTATGGCTACACCTTC.

The count of this clonotype is one. This chain joins TRBV27 and TRBJ1-2; 9 bases match TRBD1. The CDR3 contains 16 residues. The J segment lost 2 bases and the V segment lost 6 bases, leaving 10 bases of the junction unmatched. The germline V gene encodes CDR1 MNHEY and CDR2 SMNVEV (reference sequence). CDR3 nucleotide sequence: TGTGCCAGCAGCTACGGACAGGGGACTCCCAACTATGGCTACACCTTC. Translating gives CASSYGQGTPNYGYTF.

This clonotype was observed once. The V and J genes are TRBV28 and TRBJ2-7; 9 bases line up with TRBD1. After removal of 2 bases from V and 4 bases from J, the junction contained 6 bases not matched to a gene. Germline CDR1 is MDHEN and CDR2 is SYDVKM. The CDR3 contains 15 residues. The CDR3 loop is CASSLRIGTGYEQYF. The CDR3, as DNA: TGTGCCAGCAGTTTAAGGATCGGGACAGGGTACGAGCAGTACTTC.

This chain joins TRBV5-4 and TRBJ2-1; D gene uncertain. The CDR3 has 12 amino acids. Germline V gives CDR1 SGHNT, CDR2 YYREEE (reference sequence). Trimming took 1 base from V and 5 from J, leaving 4 bases between them. The CDR3 DNA sequence: TGTGCCAGCAGCTTGCGGAACAATGAGCAGTTCTTC. The encoded protein is CASSLRNNEQFF.

The chain links TRBV20-1 to TRBJ2-7; D remains ambiguous. Trimming removed 3 bases at V and 2 bases at J, with 8 bases between. CDR1 DFQATT and CDR2 SNEGSKA come from the germline V gene (reference sequence). The CDR3 runs to 12 residues. CDR3 bases: TGCAGTGCTAGGCTTCAAACCTACGAGCAGTACGTC. Protein: CSARLQTYEQYV.

The chain has TRBV29-1 and TRBJ1-1, with D perhaps matching TRBD1 (5 bases). The length of the CDR3 is 12 residues. Trimming took 3 bases from V and 3 from J, leaving 8 bases between them. Germline V lookup: CDR1 SQVTM, CDR2 ANQGSEA. This CDR3 is CSVDRGDTEAFF. Here the CDR3 DNA reads TGCAGCGTTGACAGAGGGGACACTGAAGCTTTCTTT.

The genes are TRBV6-6 and TRBJ2-5; TRBD1 aligns across 10 bases. CDR3 size: 15 residues. Per the germline V gene, CDR1 is MNHNY and CDR2 is SVGAGI (reference sequence). J was trimmed by 2 bases and V by 5 bases; bases with no gene match: 5. As DNA, the CDR3 is TGTGCCAGCAGTACTAAGGGACAGGGGCAAGAGACCCAGTACTTC. Amino acids: CASSTKGQGQETQYF.

The chain recombines TRBV29-1 with TRBJ2-5; no clear D. The V gene lost 4 bases and the J gene lost 1 base, with 7 bases spanning the gap. Germline CDR1 is SQVTM and CDR2 is ANQGSEA. The CDR3 contains 12 residues. The CDR3 coding sequence is TGCAGCGTTGCTTCTGGCCAAGAGACCCAGTACTTC. Protein product: CSVASGQETQYF.

V gene TRBV5-1 combines with J gene TRBJ1-2; D unclear. Germline values: CDR1 SGHRS, CDR2 YFSETQ. The V gene lost 0 bases and the J gene lost 8 bases, with 20 bases spanning the gap. The CDR3 consists of 16 residues. The CDR3 nucleotides are TGCGCCAGCAGCTTGGCTCAGGTTAACCCCCCAGGCGGCTACACCTTC. This encodes CASSLAQVNPPGGYTF.